The clone carrying this T cell receptor (beta chain) was seen ten or more times. The antigen remains unidentified. These data originate in a study of T cells in Graves' hyperthyroidism and ophthalmopathy. Whole-study results and caveats: Blood also showed most of the thyroid clonotypes that were expanded above 0.001.

Template material for amplifying TCR beta CDR3 regions consisted of RNA transcripts. In the first-round RT-PCR of the TCR CDR3, the HTBI primer set was used. One entry per CDR3 protein, called by TCRdb with MiXCR from the multiplex PCR reads. The table lists around 340,000 distinct CDR3 sequences, roughly 20% of them singletons, with around 15% in the top ten. Sequencing input: blood. This TCR was recovered from a middle-aged woman with Graves' ophthalmopathy.

CDR3 sequence reads: CASMSDGAYEQYF. Here the CDR3 DNA reads TGTGCCAGCATGTCGGACGGGGCCTACGAGCAGTACTTC. V usage is TRBV28 and J usage is TRBJ2-7; a possible D gene is TRBD2 (5 bases). Germline values: CDR1 MDHEN, CDR2 SYDVKM. The CDR3 length is 13 residues. Trimming removed 7 bases from V and 2 bases from J, with 12 bases in between.